The 32 T cell receptor beta chains below all came from one sample that was sequenced in a study of cytomegalovirus exposure and HLA in healthy donors. The PCR used 60 Vbeta and 13 Jbeta primers. The repertoire was sequenced with immunoSEQ multiplex PCR; TCRdb's copy has only in-frame clones and lacks some. The sample yields 200,000 to 250,000 clones, 70% to 85% seen once. The specimen sequenced was PBMCs. The receptors were sampled from a male donor in good health and CMV-seronegative.

This clone was detected once. The V gene is TRBV7-9, the J gene TRBJ2-5; 8 nucleotides align to TRBD1. The V gene end was trimmed by 5 bases and the J gene end by 11 bases; junction bases not matched to a gene: 13. The CDR3 length is 14 residues. Germline assignment: CDR1 SEHNR and CDR2 FQNEAQ (reference sequence). The DNA for the CDR3 is TGTGCCAGCAGCGGACAGGGCGATCTTCCGGAGCAGTACTTC. It specifies CASSGQGDLPEQYF.

A word on this clone: Other nucleotide sequences from this sample produce the same CDR3. This rearrangement joins TRBV5-1 to TRBJ1-1, with D maybe TRBD1 (5 bases). The CDR3 has 14 residues. Germline V CDR1 and CDR2: SGHRS, YFSETQ. Trimming stripped 3 bases from V and 5 bases from J, with 14 bases between. CDR3 DNA: TGCGCCAGCAGCTCTACCGGGGGGAATACTGAAGCTTTCTTT. Encoded protein: CASSSTGGNTEAFF.

The chain carries TRBV9 and TRBJ2-4; D gene uncertain. Trimming cost V 0 bases and J 9 bases, with 16 bases left between them. Per germline, CDR1 SGDLS and CDR2 YYNGEE. The CDR3 sequence is 15 residues long. The CDR3 is CASSVALGPMGIQYF. The DNA for the CDR3 is TGTGCCAGCAGCGTAGCGCTGGGCCCCATGGGCATTCAGTACTTC.

The J gene is TRBJ2-3, the V gene TRBV27, with a weak D call TRBD2 (5 bases). CDR1 is MNHEY, CDR2 SMNVEV, per germline (reference sequence). CDR3 length: 16 residues. V was clipped by 6 bases and J by 0 bases, with 16 bases between them. CDR3 protein: CASRDSWTLSTDTQYF. The CDR3 DNA sequence: TGTGCCAGCAGGGACTCCTGGACGCTTAGCACAGATACGCAGTATTTT.

The rearrangement links TRBV7-9 to TRBJ2-1, with D possibly being TRBD2 (5 bases). Germline loops: CDR1 SEHNR, CDR2 FQNEAQ (reference sequence). The CDR3 is 15 residues long. V gave up 5 bases and J gave up 1 base, with 12 bases separating them. In nucleotides, the CDR3 is TGTGCCAGCAGCCCCGGAGGTTTATCCTACAATGAGCAGTTCTTC. It encodes CASSPGGLSYNEQFF.

The chain links TRBV19 to TRBJ1-5; a possible D gene is TRBD1 (6 bases). Trimming pared 1 base from V and 7 bases from J, leaving 17 bases between. The length of the CDR3 is 16 residues. Germline CDR1 and CDR2: LNHDA and SQIVND (reference sequence). This CDR3 is CASSIVIQGGSQPQHF. The CDR3 nucleotides read TGTGCCAGTAGTATAGTCATACAGGGTGGAAGCCAGCCCCAGCATTTT. Drawing the rest from reference TRBV19 and TRBJ1-5, the complete variable domain is DGGITQSPKYLFRKEGQNVTLSCEQNLNHDAMYWYRQDPGQGLRLIYYSQIVNDFQKGDIAEGYSVSREKKESFPLTVTSAQKNPTAFYLCASSIVIQGGSQPQHFGDGTRLSIL.

This clone appeared once. This chain connects TRBV11-3 to TRBJ2-2, with TRBD2 matching 8 bases. CDR3 size: 16 residues. J gave up 9 bases and V 1 base, and 10 bases lay outside the gene matches. Germline CDR1 is SGHNT and CDR2 is YENEEA. The CDR3, as DNA: TGTGCCAGCAGCTTAGGGGGTTCAGCGGGAGTACGGGAGCTGTTTTTT. Amino acid sequence: CASSLGGSAGVRELFF. The whole variable domain, filled in from reference TRBV11-3 and TRBJ2-2, reads EAGVVQSPRYKIIEKKQPVAFWCNPISGHNTLYWYLQNLGQGPELLIRYENEEAVDDSQLPKDRFSAERLKGVDSTLKIQPAELGDSAVYLCASSLGGSAGVRELFFGEGSRLTVL.

The chain carries TRBV4-1 and TRBJ2-7, with 14 bases lining up with TRBD2. From germline, CDR1 is MGHRA and CDR2 YSYEKL. CDR3 length: 16 residues. V lost 0 bases, J lost 6 bases, and 4 bases stayed unmatched. The CDR3 spells CASSQDLTSGRGEQYF. The CDR3 bases are TGCGCCAGCAGCCAAGACTTGACTAGCGGGAGGGGCGAGCAGTACTTC.

With regard to this clone: At one end, the junction sequence differs from germline, possibly due to a read error. The chain joins TRBV7-7 to TRBJ1-6, with 7 bases fitting TRBD1. The germline gives CDR1 SSHAT, CDR2 FNYEAQ (reference sequence). This CDR3 contains 14 residues. The CDR3 reads CASSPGGANSPLHF. The CDR3 DNA follows: TGTGCTAGCAGCCCAGGGGGAGCTAATTCACCCCTCCACTTT.

J is TRBJ2-5 and V is TRBV2; weak D call: TRBD2 (5 bases). Trimming pared 7 bases from V and 2 bases from J, leaving 8 bases between. The CDR3 is made up of 12 amino acids. The V gene's germline CDR1 is SNHLY and CDR2 FYNNEI. CDR3 nucleotides: TGTGCCAGCAAAGCGGAACAAGAGACCCAGTACTTC. It codes for CASKAEQETQYF. Drawing the rest from reference TRBV2 and TRBJ2-5, the complete variable domain is EPEVTQTPSHQVTQMGQEVILRCVPISNHLYFYWYRQILGQKVEFLVSFYNNEISEKSEIFDDQFSVERPDGSNFTLKIRSTKLEDSAMYFCASKAEQETQYFGPGTRLLVL.

This sequence joins TRBV7-3 and TRBJ2-5; D may be TRBD1 (7 bases). CDR1 is SGHTA, CDR2 FQGTGA, per germline. The germline V and J ends were trimmed by 4 bases and 4 bases, with 10 bases remaining between them. The CDR3 contains 13 residues. CDR3 loop: CASSSQGGETQYF. The CDR3 DNA is TGTGCCAGCAGCTCCCAGGGGGGAGAGACCCAGTACTTC. Drawing the rest from reference TRBV7-3 and TRBJ2-5, the complete variable domain is GAGVSQTPSNKVTEKGKYVELRCDPISGHTALYWYRQSLGQGPEFLIYFQGTGAADDSGLPNDRFFAVRPEGSVSTLKIQRTERGDSAVYLCASSSQGGETQYFGPGTRLLVL.

The CDR3 sequence is CASSLDGTSGFYEQYF. The CDR3 DNA sequence: TGTGCCAGCAGCTTAGACGGGACTAGCGGATTCTACGAGCAGTACTTC. The chain has TRBV7-2 and TRBJ2-7; 11 positions match TRBD2. Per germline, CDR1 SGHTA and CDR2 FQGNSA. The CDR3 is 16 residues long. V dropped 1 base and J dropped 3; count of bases not matched to a gene: 5.

In regard to this clone: Other DNA sequences in this sample translate to the same CDR3. The rearrangement uses TRBV27 and TRBJ2-3, with 8 bases aligning to TRBD2. V gave up 3 bases and J gave up 6 bases; unmatched junction bases: 5. This CDR3 comprises 14 residues. In germline, CDR1 is MNHEY, CDR2 SMNVEV (reference sequence). The CDR3 coding sequence is TGTGCCAGCAGTTTGCTAGCGGGTGGGGATACGCAGTATTTT. The encoded protein is CASSLLAGGDTQYF.

The chain links TRBV5-4 to TRBJ2-5; the D gene is possibly TRBD1 (6 bases). The J call is uncertain, as TRBJ2-7 better fits the DNA end. Germline V CDR1 and CDR2: SGHNT, YYREEE (reference sequence). The CDR3 consists of 15 residues. CDR3 in DNA: TGTGCCAGCAGCTTGGTTCAGGGGAAATCCTACGAGCAGTACTTC. Translated, it gives CASSLVQGKSYEQYF.

The chain carries TRBV28 and TRBJ2-7; D is possibly TRBD2 (6 bases). The germline gives CDR1 MDHEN, CDR2 SYDVKM. V lost 6 bases and J 2 bases, leaving 20 bases between the germline ends. This CDR3 contains 16 residues. The CDR3 loop reads CASSSPRAGNAYEQYF. The DNA for the CDR3 is TGTGCCAGCAGCTCCCCCCGCGCGGGGAATGCCTACGAGCAGTACTTC.

The V call is TRBV27, the J call TRBJ1-6; no clear D gene. V gave up 5 bases and J gave up 1 base, with 9 bases separating them. CDR1 is MNHEY, CDR2 SMNVEV, per germline (reference sequence). This CDR3 has 15 residues. The CDR3 loop reads CASSPAGSYNSPLHF. The CDR3 DNA is TGTGCCAGCAGTCCCGCGGGGTCCTATAATTCACCCCTCCACTTT.

The chain is built from TRBV6-5 and TRBJ2-3; 9 bases match TRBD1. Trimming removed 2 bases from V and 6 bases from J; junction bases left unmatched: 3. The CDR3 is 14 residues long. Germline V CDR1 and CDR2: MNHEY, SVGAGI. CDR3 coding DNA: TGTGCCAGCAGTTACCGGGACAGGGTGGATACGCAGTATTTT. As protein: CASSYRDRVDTQYF.

Only a few counts were recorded for this clone. V and J are TRBV5-1 and TRBJ2-2; unclear D gene. Germline V lookup: CDR1 SGHRS, CDR2 YFSETQ. This CDR3 has 14 amino acids. With 0 bases removed from V and 6 bases from J, the gap between germline ends came to 9 bases. CDR3 DNA: TGCGCCAGCAGCTTGGGTAGAGTCTCCGGGGAGCTGTTTTTT. Protein sequence: CASSLGRVSGELFF.

This rearrangement joins TRBV11-3 to TRBJ2-5; 9 bases map to TRBD1. V trimming: 5 bases; J trimming: 6 bases; junction bases outside the gene matches: 10. The CDR3 length is 15 residues. Germline CDR1 and CDR2: SGHNT and YENEEA. The CDR3: CASSPRHGQGQTQYF. CDR3 in DNA: TGTGCCAGCAGCCCCCGACACGGACAGGGGCAGACCCAGTACTTC.

This clone was seen a single time. The rearrangement uses TRBV6-5 and TRBJ2-5; 8 bases match TRBD1. This CDR3 is 15 amino acids long. Trimming removed 5 bases from V and 2 bases from J; junction bases left unmatched: 7. Germline loops: CDR1 MNHEY, CDR2 SVGAGI. CDR3 nucleotide sequence: TGTGCCAGCAGTAGACAGGGGACCCCTCAAGAGACCCAGTACTTC. Amino acids: CASSRQGTPQETQYF.

This sequence joins TRBV21-1 and TRBJ2-7; the D call of TRBD1 is as the table states it, not checked on the DNA. TRBV21-1 is annotated as a pseudogene. The CDR3 spans 14 residues. The chain's CDR3 is CASSETGQTYEQYF. Written as DNA, the CDR3 is TGTGCCAGCAGTGAGACGGGACAAACCTACGAGCAGTACTTC.

The rearrangement links TRBV19 to TRBJ2-1; TRBD1 matches at 10 bases. Trimming removed 8 bases from V and 2 bases from J; junction bases left unmatched: 6. The germline V gene has CDR1 LNHDA and CDR2 SQIVND (reference sequence). The length of the CDR3 is 15 residues. The DNA for the CDR3 is TGTGCCAGTCGCCCGGGACAGGGGACCTACAATGAGCAGTTCTTC. It translates to CASRPGQGTYNEQFF.

This clone has just a few counts. This sequence joins TRBV6-1 and TRBJ1-1; D remains unclear. This CDR3 has 9 amino acids. Per germline, CDR1 MNHNS and CDR2 SASEGT. Trimming took off 6 bases at V and 11 bases at J, with 7 bases between the two ends. Here the CDR3 reads CASSGYAFF. The DNA for the CDR3 is TGTGCCAGCAGCGGGTATGCTTTCTTT.

The chain combines TRBV5-1 with TRBJ2-5; 8 nucleotides line up with TRBD1. V was clipped by 3 bases and J by 1 base; unmatched bases: 2. This CDR3 is built from 14 residues. Germline loops: CDR1 SGHRS, CDR2 YFSETQ. DNA for the CDR3: TGCGCCAGCAGCTCCGGACAGGGCCAAGAGACCCAGTACTTC. Protein: CASSSGQGQETQYF.

This clone was seen only a few times. One junction end does not reproduce the germline sequence, and a read error may be involved. The chain uses TRBV7-7 and TRBJ2-7, with 11 bases lining up with TRBD1. The CDR3 totals 15 residues. Germline V CDR1 and CDR2: SSHAT, FNYEAQ (reference sequence). This CDR3 reads CASSFRTGGASEQYF. In nucleotides, the CDR3 is TGTGCTAGCAGCTTCCGGACAGGGGGCGCGTCCGAGCAGTACTTC.

The chain has TRBV9 and TRBJ2-1; D is uncertain. V lost 0 bases, J lost 5 bases, and 6 bases lay in between. There are 13 residues in the CDR3. CDR1 is SGDLS, CDR2 YYNGEE, per germline. CDR3 nucleotide sequence: TGTGCCAGCAGCGTAGTGAGTAACAATGAGCAGTTCTTC. Translated, it gives CASSVVSNNEQFF.

V gene TRBV25-1 combines with J gene TRBJ2-2, with 7 bases fitting TRBD1. The V gene end was trimmed by 1 base and the J gene end by 6 bases; junction bases not matched to a gene: 8. From germline, CDR1 is MGHDK and CDR2 SYGVNS. The CDR3 loop spans 16 amino acids. CDR3 sequence: CASSESVDRVPGELFF. The DNA of the CDR3 is TGTGCCAGCAGTGAATCGGTAGACAGGGTTCCCGGGGAGCTGTTTTTT. The variable domain in full, completed from reference TRBV25-1 and TRBJ2-2, reads EADIYQTPRYLVIGTGKKITLECSQTMGHDKMYWYQQDPGMELHLIHYSYGVNSTEKGDLSSESTVSRIRTEHFPLTLESARPSHTSQYLCASSESVDRVPGELFFGEGSRLTVL.

The genes are TRBV28 and TRBJ1-2, with TRBD1 as a possible D gene (6 bases). Germline CDR1 is MDHEN and CDR2 is SYDVKM. The CDR3 consists of 14 residues. Trimming shortened V by 7 bases and J by 2 bases, and 14 bases separated the two germline ends. The CDR3 sequence is CASNPPRGNYGYTF. DNA for the CDR3: TGTGCCAGCAACCCCCCGAGGGGGAACTATGGCTACACCTTC.

The DNA of the CDR3 is TGTGCCAGCAGCCGATTGGACAGGCACAATGAGCAGTTCTTC. It translates to CASSRLDRHNEQFF. This chain uses TRBV4-2 with TRBJ2-1, with 7 bases that match TRBD1. This CDR3 has 14 amino acids. Per germline, CDR1 LGHNA and CDR2 YNFKEQ. Unmatched junction bases numbered 5, after V lost 4 bases and J lost 5 bases.

This sequence joins TRBV4-2 and TRBJ1-2; 9 bases align to TRBD1. CDR3 length: 14 residues. Germline V gene sequence: CDR1 LGHNA, CDR2 YNFKEQ. The J segment lost 4 bases and the V segment lost 6 bases, leaving 6 bases of the junction unmatched. Here the CDR3 DNA reads TGTGCCAGCAGGACAGGGGGTTGGTCCTATGGCTACACCTTC. It translates to CASRTGGWSYGYTF.

The chain recombines TRBV7-2 with TRBJ1-1, with D hard to call. This CDR3 comprises 14 residues. CDR1 and CDR2 from the germline V gene are SGHTA and FQGNSA. Trimming removed 3 bases at V and 2 bases at J, with 10 bases between. The CDR3 DNA is TGTGCCAGCAGCTTTCAGGTACCCAACACTGAAGCTTTCTTT. It is translated as CASSFQVPNTEAFF.

The chain links TRBV19 to TRBJ2-5; 7 bases are shared with TRBD2. V gave up 5 bases and J gave up 4 bases; unmatched junction bases: 19. The CDR3 loop spans 18 amino acids. CDR1 LNHDA and CDR2 SQIVND come from the germline V gene (reference sequence). The CDR3, as DNA: TGTGCCAGTAGTGGAGAACCGACTAGAGCGGGATCCCCAGAGACCCAGTACTTC. It yields the protein CASSGEPTRAGSPETQYF.